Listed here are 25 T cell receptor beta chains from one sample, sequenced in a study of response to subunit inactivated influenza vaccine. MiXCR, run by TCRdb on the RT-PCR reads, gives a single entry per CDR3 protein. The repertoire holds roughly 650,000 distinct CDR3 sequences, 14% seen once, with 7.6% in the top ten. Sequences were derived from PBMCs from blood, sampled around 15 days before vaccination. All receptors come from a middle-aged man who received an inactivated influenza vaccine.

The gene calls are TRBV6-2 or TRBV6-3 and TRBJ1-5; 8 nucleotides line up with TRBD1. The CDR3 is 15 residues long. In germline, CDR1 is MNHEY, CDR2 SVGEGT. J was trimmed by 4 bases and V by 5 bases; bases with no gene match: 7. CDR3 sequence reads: CASSPNRGINQPQHF. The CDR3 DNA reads TGTGCCAGCAGTCCGAACAGGGGGATTAATCAGCCCCAGCATTTT.

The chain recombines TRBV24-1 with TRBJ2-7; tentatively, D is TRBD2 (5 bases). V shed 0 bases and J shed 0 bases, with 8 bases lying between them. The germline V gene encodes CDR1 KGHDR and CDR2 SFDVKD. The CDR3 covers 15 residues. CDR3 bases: TGTGCCACCAGTGATTTGCGAGGGCGCTCCTACGAGCAGTACTTC. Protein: CATSDLRGRSYEQYF.

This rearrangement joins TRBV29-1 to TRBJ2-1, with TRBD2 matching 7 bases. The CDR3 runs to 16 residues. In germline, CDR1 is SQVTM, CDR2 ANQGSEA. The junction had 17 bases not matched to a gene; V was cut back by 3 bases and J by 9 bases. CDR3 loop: CSVDGGLAVIRGEQFF. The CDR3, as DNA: TGCAGCGTTGATGGCGGTCTAGCGGTAATTAGGGGTGAGCAGTTCTTC.

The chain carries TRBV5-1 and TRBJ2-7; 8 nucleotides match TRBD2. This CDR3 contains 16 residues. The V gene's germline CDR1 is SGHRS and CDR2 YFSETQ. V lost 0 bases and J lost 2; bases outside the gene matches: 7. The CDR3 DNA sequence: TGCGCCAGCAGCTTGGCCGGGGCGGGAGGCGCCTACGAGCAGTACTTC. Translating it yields CASSLAGAGGAYEQYF.

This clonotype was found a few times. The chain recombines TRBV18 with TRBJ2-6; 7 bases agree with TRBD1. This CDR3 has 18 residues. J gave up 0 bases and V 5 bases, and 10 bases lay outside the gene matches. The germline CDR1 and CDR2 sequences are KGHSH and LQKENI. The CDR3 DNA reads TGTGCCAGCTCAGGTCCGGGACAGACGCTCTCTGGGGCCAACGTCCTGACTTTC. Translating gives CASSGPGQTLSGANVLTF.

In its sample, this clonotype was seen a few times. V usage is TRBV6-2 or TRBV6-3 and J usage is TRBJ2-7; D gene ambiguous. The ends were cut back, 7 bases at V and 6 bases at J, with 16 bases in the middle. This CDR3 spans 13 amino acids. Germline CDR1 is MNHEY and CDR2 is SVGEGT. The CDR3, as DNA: TGTGCCAGCAAGGCTAGTCCCTTGGTCGAGCAGTACTTC. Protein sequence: CASKASPLVEQYF.

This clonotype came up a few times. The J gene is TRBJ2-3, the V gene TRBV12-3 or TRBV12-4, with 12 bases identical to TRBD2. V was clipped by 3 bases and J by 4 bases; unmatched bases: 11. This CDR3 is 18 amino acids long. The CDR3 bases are TGTGCCAGCAGTTTCCCCCTTCGACTAGCGGGAGTCTCAGATACGCAGTATTTT. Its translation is CASSFPLRLAGVSDTQYF.

This chain's CDR3 is CASSLVNAGEAFF. CDR3 sequence (DNA): TGTGCCAGCAGCTTAGTAAATGCAGGAGAAGCTTTCTTT. This rearrangement joins TRBV7-9 to TRBJ1-1; unclear D gene. Germline CDR1 reads SEHNR; CDR2 reads FQNEAQ (reference sequence). The CDR3 runs 13 residues. V dropped 1 base and J dropped 8 bases, with 11 bases sitting between them.

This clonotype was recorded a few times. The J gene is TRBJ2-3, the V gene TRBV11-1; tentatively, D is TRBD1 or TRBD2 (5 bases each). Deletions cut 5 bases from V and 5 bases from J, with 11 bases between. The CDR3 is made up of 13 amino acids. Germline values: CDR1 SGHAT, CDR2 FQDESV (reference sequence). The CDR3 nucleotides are TGTGCCAGCAGCGGGGGTGCGGGAGATACGCAGTATTTT. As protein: CASSGGAGDTQYF. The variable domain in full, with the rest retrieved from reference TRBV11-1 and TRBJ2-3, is EAEVAQSPRYKITEKSQAVAFWCDPISGHATLYWYRQILGQGPELLVQFQDESVVDDSQLPKDRFSAERLKGVDSTLKIQPAELGDSAMYLCASSGGAGDTQYFGPGTRLTVL.

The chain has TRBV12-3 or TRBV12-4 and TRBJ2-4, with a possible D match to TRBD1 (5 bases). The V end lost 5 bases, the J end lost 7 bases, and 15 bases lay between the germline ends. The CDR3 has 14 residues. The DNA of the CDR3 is TGTGCCAGCAGTGAATCAAACAGGCCCAACATTCAGTACTTC. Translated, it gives CASSESNRPNIQYF.

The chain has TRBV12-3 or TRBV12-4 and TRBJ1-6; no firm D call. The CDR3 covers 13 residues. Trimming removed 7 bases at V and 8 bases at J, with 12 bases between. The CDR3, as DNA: TGTGCCAGCAATTTCAGTCCGGATTCACCCCTCCACTTT. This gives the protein CASNFSPDSPLHF.

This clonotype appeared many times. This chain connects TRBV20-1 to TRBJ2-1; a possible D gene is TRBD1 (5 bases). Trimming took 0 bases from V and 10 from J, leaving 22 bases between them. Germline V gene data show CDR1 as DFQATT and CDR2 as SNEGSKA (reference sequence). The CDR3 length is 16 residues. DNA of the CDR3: TGCAGTGCTAGAGATGTGGACAAGGAGATCTTTTACGAGCAGTTCTTC. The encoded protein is CSARDVDKEIFYEQFF.

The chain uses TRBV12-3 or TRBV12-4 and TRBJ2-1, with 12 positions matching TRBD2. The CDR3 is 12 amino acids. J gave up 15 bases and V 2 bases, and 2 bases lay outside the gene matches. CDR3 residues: CASSLRGLAGFF. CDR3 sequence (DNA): TGTGCCAGCAGTTTAAGGGGACTAGCGGGGTTCTTC.

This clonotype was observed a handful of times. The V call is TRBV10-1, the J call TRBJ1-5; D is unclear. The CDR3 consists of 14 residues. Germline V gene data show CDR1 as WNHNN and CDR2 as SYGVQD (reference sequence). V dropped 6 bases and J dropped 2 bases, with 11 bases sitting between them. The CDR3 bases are TGCGCCAGCAGACGGTTGTCGGGCAATCAGCCCCAGCATTTT. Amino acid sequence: CASRRLSGNQPQHF.

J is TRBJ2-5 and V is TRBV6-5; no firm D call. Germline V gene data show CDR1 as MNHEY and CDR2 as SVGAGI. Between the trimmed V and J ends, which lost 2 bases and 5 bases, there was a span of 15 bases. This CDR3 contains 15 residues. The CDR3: CASSYGRLTAETQYF. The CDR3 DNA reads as TGTGCCAGCAGTTACGGCCGACTGACCGCGGAGACCCAGTACTTC.

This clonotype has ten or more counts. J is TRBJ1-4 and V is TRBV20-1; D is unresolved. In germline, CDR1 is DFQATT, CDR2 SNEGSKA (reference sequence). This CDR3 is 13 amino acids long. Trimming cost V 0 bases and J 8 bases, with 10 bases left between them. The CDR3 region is CSARDHLKEKLFF. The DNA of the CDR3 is TGCAGTGCTAGAGATCACCTAAAAGAAAAACTGTTTTTT.

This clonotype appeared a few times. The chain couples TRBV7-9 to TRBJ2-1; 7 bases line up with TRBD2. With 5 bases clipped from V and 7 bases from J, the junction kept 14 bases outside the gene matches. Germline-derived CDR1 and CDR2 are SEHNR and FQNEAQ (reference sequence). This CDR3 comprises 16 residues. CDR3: CASSPPGLVGGNEQFF. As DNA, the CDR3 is TGTGCCAGCAGCCCCCCAGGACTAGTTGGGGGGAATGAGCAGTTCTTC.

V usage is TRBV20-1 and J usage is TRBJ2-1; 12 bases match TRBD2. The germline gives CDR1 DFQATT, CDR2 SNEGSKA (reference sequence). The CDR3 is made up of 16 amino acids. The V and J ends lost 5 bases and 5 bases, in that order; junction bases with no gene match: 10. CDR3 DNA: TGCAGTGCTGACGAGACTAGCGGGGGCCCGAACAATGAGCAGTTCTTC. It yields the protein CSADETSGGPNNEQFF.

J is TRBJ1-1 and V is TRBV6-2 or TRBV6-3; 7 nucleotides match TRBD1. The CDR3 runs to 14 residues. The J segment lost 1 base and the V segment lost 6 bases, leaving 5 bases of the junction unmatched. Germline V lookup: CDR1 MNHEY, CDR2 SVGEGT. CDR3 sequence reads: CASRLQGWNTEAFF. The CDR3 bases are TGTGCCAGCAGATTACAGGGGTGGAACACTGAAGCTTTCTTT.

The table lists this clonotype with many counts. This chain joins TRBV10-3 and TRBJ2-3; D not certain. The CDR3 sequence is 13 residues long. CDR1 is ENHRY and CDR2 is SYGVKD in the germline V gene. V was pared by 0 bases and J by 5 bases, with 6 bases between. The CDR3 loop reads CAISESVLDTQYF. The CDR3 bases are TGTGCCATCAGTGAGTCAGTGTTAGATACGCAGTATTTT.

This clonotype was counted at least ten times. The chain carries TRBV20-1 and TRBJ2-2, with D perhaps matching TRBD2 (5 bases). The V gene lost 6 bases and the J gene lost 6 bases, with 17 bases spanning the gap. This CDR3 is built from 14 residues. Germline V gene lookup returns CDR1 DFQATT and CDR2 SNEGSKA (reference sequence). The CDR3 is CSARQARVSGELFF. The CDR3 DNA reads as TGCAGTGCGCGTCAAGCGCGGGTGTCCGGGGAGCTGTTTTTT.

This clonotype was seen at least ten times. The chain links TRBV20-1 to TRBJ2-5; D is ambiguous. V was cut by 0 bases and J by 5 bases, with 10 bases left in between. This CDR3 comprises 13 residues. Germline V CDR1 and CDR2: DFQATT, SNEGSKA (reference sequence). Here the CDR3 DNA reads TGCAGTGCTAGAGATCCTAGAAGGGAGACCCAGTACTTC. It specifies CSARDPRRETQYF.

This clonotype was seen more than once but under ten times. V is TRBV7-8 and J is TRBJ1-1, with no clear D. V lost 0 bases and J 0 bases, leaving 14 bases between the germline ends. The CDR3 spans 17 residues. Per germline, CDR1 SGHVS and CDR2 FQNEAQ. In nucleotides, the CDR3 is TGTGCCAGCAGCTTAGCGAGGGTAGGGCCCATGAACACTGAAGCTTTCTTT. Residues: CASSLARVGPMNTEAFF.

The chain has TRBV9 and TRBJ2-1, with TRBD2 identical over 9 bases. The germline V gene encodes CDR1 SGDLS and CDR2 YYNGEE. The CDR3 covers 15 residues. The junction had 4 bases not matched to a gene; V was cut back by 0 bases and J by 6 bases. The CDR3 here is CASSVGSGSGNEQFF. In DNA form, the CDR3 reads TGTGCCAGCAGCGTAGGTAGCGGGAGCGGCAATGAGCAGTTCTTC. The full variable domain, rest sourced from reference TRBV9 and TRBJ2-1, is DSGVTQTPKHLITATGQRVTLRCSPRSGDLSVYWYQQSLDQGLQFLIQYYNGEERAKGNILERFSAQQFPDLHSELNLSSLELGDSALYFCASSVGSGSGNEQFFGPGTRLTVL.

The CDR3, as DNA: TGTGCCTGGAGTGTATCACAGGGAGGCCAAGAGACCCAGTACTTC. Protein: CAWSVSQGGQETQYF. This chain uses TRBV30 with TRBJ2-5; D assignment may be TRBD1 or TRBD2 (6 bases each). Germline values: CDR1 GTSNPN, CDR2 SVGIG (reference sequence). The CDR3 sequence is 15 residues long. With 0 bases removed from V and 1 base from J, the gap between germline ends came to 12 bases.